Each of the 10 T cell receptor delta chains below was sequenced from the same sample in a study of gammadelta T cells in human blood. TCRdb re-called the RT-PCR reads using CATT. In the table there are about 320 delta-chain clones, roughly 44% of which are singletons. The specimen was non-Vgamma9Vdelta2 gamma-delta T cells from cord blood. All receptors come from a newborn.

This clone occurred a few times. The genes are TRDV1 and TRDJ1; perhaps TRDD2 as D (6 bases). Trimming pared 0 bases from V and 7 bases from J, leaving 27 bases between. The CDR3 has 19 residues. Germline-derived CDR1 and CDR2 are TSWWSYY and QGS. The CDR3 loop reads CALGELETSSLIIRRKLIF. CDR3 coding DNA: TGTGCTCTTGGGGAACTCGAGACTTCCTCTCTAATCATACGCCGTAAACTCATCTTT.

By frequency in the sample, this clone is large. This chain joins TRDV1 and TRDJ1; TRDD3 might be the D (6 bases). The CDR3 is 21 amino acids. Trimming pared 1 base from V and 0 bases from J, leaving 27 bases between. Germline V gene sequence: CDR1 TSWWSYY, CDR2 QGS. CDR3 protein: CALGEPPWPIAGGDYTDKLIF. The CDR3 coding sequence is TGTGCTCTTGGGGAACCGCCCTGGCCTATCGCCGGTGGGGATTACACCGATAAACTCATCTTT.

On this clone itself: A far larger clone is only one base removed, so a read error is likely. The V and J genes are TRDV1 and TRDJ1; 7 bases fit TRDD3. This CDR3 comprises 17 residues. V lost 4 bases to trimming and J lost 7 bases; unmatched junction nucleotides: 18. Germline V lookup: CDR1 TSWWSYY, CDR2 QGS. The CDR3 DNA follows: TGTGCTCTTGGGGCACCTCCCTCCCCATACTGGGGCCCTAAACTCATCTTT. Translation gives CALGAPPSPYWGPKLIF.

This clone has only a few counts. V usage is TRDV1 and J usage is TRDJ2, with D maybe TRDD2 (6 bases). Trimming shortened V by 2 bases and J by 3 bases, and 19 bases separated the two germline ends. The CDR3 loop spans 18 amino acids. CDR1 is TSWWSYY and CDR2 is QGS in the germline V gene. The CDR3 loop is CALGEDSPSRTLTAQLFF. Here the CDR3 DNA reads TGTGCTCTTGGGGAAGATAGTCCTTCCAGAACCCTGACAGCACAACTCTTCTTT.

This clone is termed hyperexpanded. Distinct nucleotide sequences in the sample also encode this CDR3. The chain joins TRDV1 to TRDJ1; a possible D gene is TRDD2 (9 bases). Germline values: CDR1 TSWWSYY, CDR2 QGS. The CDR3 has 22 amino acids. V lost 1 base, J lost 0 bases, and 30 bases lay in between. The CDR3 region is CALGERRPSYFWGKSYTDKLIF. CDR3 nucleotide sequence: TGTGCTCTTGGGGAACGGCGGCCTTCCTACTTCTGGGGGAAATCGTACACCGATAAACTCATCTTT.

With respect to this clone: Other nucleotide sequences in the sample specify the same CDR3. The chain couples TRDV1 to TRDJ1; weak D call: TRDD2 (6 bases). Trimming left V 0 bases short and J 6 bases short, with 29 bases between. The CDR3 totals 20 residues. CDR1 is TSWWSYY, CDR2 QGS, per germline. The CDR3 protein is CALGELAKPSHEAIPYKLIF. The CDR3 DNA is TGTGCTCTTGGGGAACTAGCAAAGCCTTCCCACGAGGCGATACCTTATAAACTCATCTTT.

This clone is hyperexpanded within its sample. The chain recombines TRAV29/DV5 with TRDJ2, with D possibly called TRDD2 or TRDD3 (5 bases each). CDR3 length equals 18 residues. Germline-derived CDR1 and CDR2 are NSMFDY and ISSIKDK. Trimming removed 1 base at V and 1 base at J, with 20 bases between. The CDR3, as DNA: TGTGCAGCAAGCATCCGCGCCTACTTGGGATTTTTGACAGCACAACTCTTCTTT. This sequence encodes CAASIRAYLGFLTAQLFF.

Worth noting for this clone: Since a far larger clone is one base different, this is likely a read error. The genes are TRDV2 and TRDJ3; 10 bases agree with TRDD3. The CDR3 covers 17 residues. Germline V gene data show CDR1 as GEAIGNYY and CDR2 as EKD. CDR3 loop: CACDTGGYSWYTRQMFF. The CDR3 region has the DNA TGTGCCTGTGACACTGGGGGATACTCCTGGTACACCCGACAGATGTTTTTC.

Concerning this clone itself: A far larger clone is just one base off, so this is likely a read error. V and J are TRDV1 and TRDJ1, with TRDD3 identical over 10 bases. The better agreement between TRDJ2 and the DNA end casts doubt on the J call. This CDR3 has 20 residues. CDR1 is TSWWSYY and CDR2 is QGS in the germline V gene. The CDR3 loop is CALGANFRLGDKENTDKLFF. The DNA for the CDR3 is TGTGCTCTTGGGGCCAATTTTCGGCTGGGGGATAAAGAGAACACCGATAAACTCTTCTTT.

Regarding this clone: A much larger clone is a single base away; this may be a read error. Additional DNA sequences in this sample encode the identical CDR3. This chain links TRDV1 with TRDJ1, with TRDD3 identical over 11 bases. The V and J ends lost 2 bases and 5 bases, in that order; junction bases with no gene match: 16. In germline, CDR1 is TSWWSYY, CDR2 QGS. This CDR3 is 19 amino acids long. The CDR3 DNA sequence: TGTGCTCTTGGGGAAATCCTGTACTGGGGGATAAAGGTCACTGATAAACTCATCTTT. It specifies CALGEILYWGIKVTDKLIF.